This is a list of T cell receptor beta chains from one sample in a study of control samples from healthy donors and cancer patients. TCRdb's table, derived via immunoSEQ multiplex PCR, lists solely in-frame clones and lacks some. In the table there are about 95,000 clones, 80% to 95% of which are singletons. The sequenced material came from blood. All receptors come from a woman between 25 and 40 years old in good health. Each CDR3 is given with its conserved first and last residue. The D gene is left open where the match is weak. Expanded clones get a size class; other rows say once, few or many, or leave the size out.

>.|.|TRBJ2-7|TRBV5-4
CASSPPGASYEQYF
TGTGCCAGCAGCCCCCCTGGGGCTAGCTACGAGCAGTACTTC
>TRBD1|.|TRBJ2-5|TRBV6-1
CASSELLGQGARTQYF
TGTGCCAGCAGTGAACTCCTCGGACAGGGGGCGAGGACCCAGTACTTC
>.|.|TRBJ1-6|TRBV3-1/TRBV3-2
CASSQIQSSYNSPLHF
TGTGCCAGCAGCCAGATCCAGAGCTCCTATAATTCACCCCTCCACTTT
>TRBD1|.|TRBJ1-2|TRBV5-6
CASKIQGGTNGYTF
TGTGCCAGCAAGATACAGGGGGGAACGAATGGCTACACCTTC
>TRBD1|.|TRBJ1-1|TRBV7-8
CASSVRRFPQGATNTEAFF
TGTGCCAGCAGCGTACGGAGATTCCCCCAGGGGGCTACGAACACTGAAGCTTTCTTT
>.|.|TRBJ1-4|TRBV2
CASSVGNEKLFF
TGTGCCAGCAGTGTGGGTAATGAAAAACTGTTTTTT
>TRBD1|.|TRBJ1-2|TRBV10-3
CAISAGTAYGYTF
TGTGCCATCAGTGCCGGGACAGCCTATGGCTACACCTTC
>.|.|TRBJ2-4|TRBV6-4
CASTEGGSAKNIQYF
TGTGCCAGCACGGAGGGGGGATCGGCCAAAAACATTCAGTACTTC
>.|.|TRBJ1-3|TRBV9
CASSVERHSSGNTIYF
TGTGCCAGCAGCGTAGAACGCCACAGCTCTGGAAACACCATATATTTT
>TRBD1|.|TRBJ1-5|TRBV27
CASSLTGGLQPQHF
TGTGCCAGCAGTCTGACAGGGGGCCTTCAGCCCCAGCATTTT
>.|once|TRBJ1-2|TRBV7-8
CASSFRTLYGYTF
TGTGCCAGCAGCTTCCGGACGTTATATGGCTACACCTTC
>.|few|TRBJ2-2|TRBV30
CAWTPGLQAGELFF
TGTGCCTGGACCCCGGGACTTCAGGCCGGGGAGCTGTTTTTT
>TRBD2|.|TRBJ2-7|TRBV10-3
CAISAPASGGKYEQYF
TGTGCCATCAGTGCCCCAGCGAGCGGGGGGAAGTACGAGCAGTACTTC
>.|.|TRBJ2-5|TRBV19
CASSIGGSFPGGETQYF
TGTGCCAGTAGTATAGGAGGGAGCTTCCCTGGAGGAGAGACCCAGTACTTC
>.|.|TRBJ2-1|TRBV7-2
CASSPGSGSYNEQFF
TGTGCCAGCAGCCCCGGGAGTGGCTCCTACAATGAGCAGTTCTTC
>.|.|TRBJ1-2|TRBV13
CASSLGLGEKLDGYTF
TGTGCCAGCAGCCTCGGATTGGGGGAGAAACTTGATGGCTACACCTTC
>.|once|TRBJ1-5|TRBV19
CASSIFGTPTPSSQPQHF
TGTGCCAGTAGTATCTTCGGGACACCGACTCCTAGTAGTCAGCCCCAGCATTTT
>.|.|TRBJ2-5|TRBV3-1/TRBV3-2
CASIDRAGRETQYF
TGTGCCAGCATCGACAGGGCGGGGCGGGAGACCCAGTACTTC
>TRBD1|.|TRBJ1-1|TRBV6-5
CASTSDRGQTEAFF
TGTGCCAGCACTTCGGACAGGGGGCAAACTGAAGCTTTCTTT
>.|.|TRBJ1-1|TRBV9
CASSVDQLGRTNTEAFF
TGTGCCAGCAGCGTAGATCAGTTGGGGCGGACGAACACTGAAGCTTTCTTT
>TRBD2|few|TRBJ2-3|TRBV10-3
CAITSGGTDTQYF
TGTGCCATCACTAGCGGGGGAACAGATACGCAGTATTTT
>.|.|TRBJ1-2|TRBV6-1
CASSERQGRGYTF
TGTGCCAGCAGTGAGCGCCAGGGAAGAGGCTACACCTTC
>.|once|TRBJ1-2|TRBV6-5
CASSYVLGYGYTF
TGTGCCAGCAGTTACGTACTTGGCTATGGCTACACCTTC
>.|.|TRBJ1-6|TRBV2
CASSDPPSPLHF
TGTGCCAGCAGTGATCCCCCTTCACCCCTCCACTTT